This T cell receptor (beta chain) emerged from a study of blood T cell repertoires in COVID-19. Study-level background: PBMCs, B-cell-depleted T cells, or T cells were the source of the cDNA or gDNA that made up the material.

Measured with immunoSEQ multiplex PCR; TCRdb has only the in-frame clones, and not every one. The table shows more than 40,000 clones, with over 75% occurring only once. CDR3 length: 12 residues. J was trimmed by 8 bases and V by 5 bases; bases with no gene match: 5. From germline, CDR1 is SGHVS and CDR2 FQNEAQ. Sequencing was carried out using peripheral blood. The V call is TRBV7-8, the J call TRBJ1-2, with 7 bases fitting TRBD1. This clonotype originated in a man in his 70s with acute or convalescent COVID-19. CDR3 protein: CASSSHRGGYTF. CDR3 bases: TGTGCCAGCAGCAGCCACAGGGGAGGCTACACCTTC.